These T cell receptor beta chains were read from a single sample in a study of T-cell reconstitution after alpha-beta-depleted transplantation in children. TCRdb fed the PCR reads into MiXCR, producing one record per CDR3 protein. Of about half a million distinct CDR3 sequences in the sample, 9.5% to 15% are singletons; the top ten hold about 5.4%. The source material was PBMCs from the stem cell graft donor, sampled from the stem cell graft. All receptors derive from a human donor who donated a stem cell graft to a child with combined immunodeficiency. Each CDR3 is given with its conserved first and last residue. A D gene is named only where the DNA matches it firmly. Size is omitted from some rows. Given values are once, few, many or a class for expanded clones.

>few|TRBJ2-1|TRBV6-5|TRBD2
CASSSVAGVDHNEQFF
TGTGCCAGCAGTTCGGTAGCGGGGGTAGATCACAATGAGCAGTTCTTC
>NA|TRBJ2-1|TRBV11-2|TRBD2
CASSFELAGRYNEQFF
TGTGCCAGCAGCTTCGAACTAGCGGGCCGTTACAATGAGCAGTTCTTC
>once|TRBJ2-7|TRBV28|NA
CASSFSSSYTKEQYF
TGTGCCAGCAGTTTTAGTTCTTCCTATACGAAGGAGCAGTACTTC
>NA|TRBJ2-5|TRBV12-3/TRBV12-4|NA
CASSPDEHQETQYF
TGTGCCAGCAGTCCCGACGAGCACCAAGAGACCCAGTACTTC
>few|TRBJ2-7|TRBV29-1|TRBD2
CSVASGRHEQYF
TGCAGCGTTGCTAGCGGGAGACACGAGCAGTACTTC
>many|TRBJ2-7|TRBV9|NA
CASSSRTDLYEQYF
TGTGCCAGCAGCTCAAGGACAGATTTATACGAGCAGTACTTC
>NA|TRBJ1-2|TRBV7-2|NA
CASSSRGPRSYGYTF
TGTGCCAGCAGCTCCCGGGGGCCGCGGAGCTATGGCTACACCTTC
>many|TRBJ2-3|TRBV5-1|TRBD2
CASSWTSGGASDTQYF
TGCGCCAGCAGCTGGACTAGCGGGGGGGCATCAGATACGCAGTATTTT
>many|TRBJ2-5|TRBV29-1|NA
CSVERGQETQYF
TGCAGCGTCGAAAGGGGGCAAGAGACCCAGTACTTC
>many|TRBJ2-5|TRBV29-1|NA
CSVRDGEETQYF
TGCAGCGTTCGGGACGGGGAAGAGACCCAGTACTTC
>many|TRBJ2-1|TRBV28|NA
CASSLTTSPNNEQFF
TGTGCCAGCAGTTTAACCACCTCCCCAAACAATGAGCAGTTCTTC
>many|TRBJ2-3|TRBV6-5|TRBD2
CASSSLERGGTDTQYF
TGTGCCAGCAGCTCCCTCGAGCGGGGGGGTACAGATACGCAGTATTTT
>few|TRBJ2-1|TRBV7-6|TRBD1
CASSNHRDRANEQFF
TGTGCCAGCAGCAACCACCGGGACAGGGCCAATGAGCAGTTCTTC
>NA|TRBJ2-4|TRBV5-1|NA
CASSLANAKNIQYF
TGCGCCAGCAGCTTGGCGAATGCCAAAAACATTCAGTACTTC
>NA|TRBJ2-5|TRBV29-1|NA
CSVEERGETQYF
TGCAGCGTTGAAGAAAGGGGGGAGACCCAGTACTTC
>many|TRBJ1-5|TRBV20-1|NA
CSARDRIRGSGYQPQHF
TGCAGTGCTAGAGATAGAATTCGGGGGTCAGGCTATCAGCCCCAGCATTTT
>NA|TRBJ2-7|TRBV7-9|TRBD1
CASSTPDRVTHEQYF
TGTGCCAGCAGCACCCCCGACAGGGTAACCCACGAGCAGTACTTC
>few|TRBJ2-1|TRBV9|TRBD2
CASSPRGLAVYNEQFF
TGTGCCAGCAGCCCCCGTGGACTAGCGGTCTACAATGAGCAGTTCTTC
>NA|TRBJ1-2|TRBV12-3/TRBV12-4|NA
CASRPPYYAGPVF
TGTGCCAGCAGGCCCCCATACTATGCAGGGCCAGTCTTC
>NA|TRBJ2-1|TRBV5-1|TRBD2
CASSSGLAGTYGGFF
TGCGCCAGCAGCTCCGGACTAGCGGGGACCTATGGGGGGTTCTTC
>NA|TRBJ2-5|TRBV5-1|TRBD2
CASREAGAQETQYF
TGCGCCAGCAGAGAAGCGGGAGCGCAAGAGACCCAGTACTTC
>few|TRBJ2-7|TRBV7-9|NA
CASSTYGPDEQYF
TGTGCCAGCAGCACATACGGGCCTGACGAGCAGTACTTC
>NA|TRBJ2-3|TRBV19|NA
CASSRGYGSSTDTQYF
TGTGCCAGTAGTAGGGGATACGGATCTAGCACAGATACGCAGTATTTT
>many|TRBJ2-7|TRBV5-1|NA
CASSLIARDYEQYF
TGCGCCAGCAGCTTAATAGCCAGAGACTACGAGCAGTACTTC
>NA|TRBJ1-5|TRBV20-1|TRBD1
CSARGPGQGHSNQPQHF
TGCAGTGCTAGAGGGCCAGGACAGGGCCATAGCAATCAGCCCCAGCATTTT
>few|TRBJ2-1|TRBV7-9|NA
CASSPPRYEQFF
TGTGCCAGCAGCCCGCCTAGGTATGAGCAGTTCTTC
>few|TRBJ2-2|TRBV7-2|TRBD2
CASRHYTSATFTGELFF
TGTGCCAGCAGACATTATACTAGCGCGACGTTCACCGGGGAGCTGTTTTTT
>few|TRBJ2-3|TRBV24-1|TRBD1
CATSDFTTGGYADTQYF
TGTGCCACCAGTGACTTTACTACAGGGGGCTACGCAGATACGCAGTATTTT
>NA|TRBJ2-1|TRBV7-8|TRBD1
CASSLAGTGVGEQFF
TGTGCCAGCAGCTTAGCCGGGACAGGGGTTGGTGAGCAGTTCTTC
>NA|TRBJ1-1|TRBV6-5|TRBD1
CASNTRGTAPGVFF
TGTGCCAGCAATACACGCGGGACAGCACCGGGGGTTTTCTTT
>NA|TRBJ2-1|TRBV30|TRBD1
CAWSHGGQGYNEQFF
TGTGCCTGGAGTCATGGGGGACAGGGGTACAATGAGCAGTTCTTC
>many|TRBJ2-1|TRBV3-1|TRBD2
CASSQELARSYNEQFF
TGTGCCAGCAGCCAAGAACTAGCGAGGTCCTACAATGAGCAGTTCTTC
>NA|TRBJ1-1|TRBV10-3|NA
CATDPGGPRDTEAFF
TGTGCCACCGACCCCGGGGGACCGAGGGACACTGAAGCTTTCTTT
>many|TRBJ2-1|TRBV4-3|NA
CASSHGDNEQFF
TGCGCCAGCAGCCACGGTGACAATGAGCAGTTCTTC
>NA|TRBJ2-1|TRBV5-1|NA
CASSLSSGSDNEQFF
TGCGCCAGCAGCTTGTCCTCCGGGAGCGACAATGAGCAGTTCTTC
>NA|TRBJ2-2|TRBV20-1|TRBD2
CSARDRGQRGGTGELFF
TGCAGTGCTAGAGATCGGGGCCAGCGGGGGGGAACCGGGGAGCTGTTTTTT
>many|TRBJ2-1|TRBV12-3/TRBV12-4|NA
CASSLQGPYNEQFF
TGTGCCAGCAGTTTACAAGGTCCCTACAATGAGCAGTTCTTC
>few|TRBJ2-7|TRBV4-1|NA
CASSHPWKEGKQYF
TGCGCCAGCAGCCATCCTTGGAAGGAAGGGAAGCAGTACTTC
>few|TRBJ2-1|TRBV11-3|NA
CLHKAQDWLYNEQFF
TGTCTACACAAAGCTCAGGATTGGCTCTACAATGAGCAGTTCTTC
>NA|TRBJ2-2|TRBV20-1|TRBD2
CSASSGLADANTGELFF
TGCAGTGCTAGTTCGGGACTAGCGGACGCGAACACCGGGGAGCTGTTTTTT
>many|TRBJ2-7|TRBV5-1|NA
CASKSGNGNEQYF
TGCGCCAGCAAGTCAGGGAATGGGAACGAGCAGTACTTC
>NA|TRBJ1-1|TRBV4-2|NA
CASSQFGSGIGQNTEAFF
TGTGCCAGCAGCCAATTCGGGTCAGGTATAGGTCAGAACACTGAAGCTTTCTTT
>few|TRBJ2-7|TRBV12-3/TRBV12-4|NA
CASSNLTPWGRDSYEQYF
TGTGCCAGCAGCAACCTAACCCCCTGGGGACGGGACTCCTACGAGCAGTACTTC
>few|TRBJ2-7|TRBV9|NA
CASSVGDLSEQYF
TGTGCCAGCAGCGTAGGGGACCTCTCCGAGCAGTACTTC
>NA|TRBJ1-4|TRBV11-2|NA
CASSHPPEDWKLFF
TGTGCCAGCAGCCATCCCCCGGAAGACTGGAAACTGTTTTTT
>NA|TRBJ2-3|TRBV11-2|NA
CASSLDSRGWFRDENTDTQYF
TGTGCCAGCAGCTTAGATTCTCGGGGATGGTTTCGGGACGAAAACACAGATACGCAGTATTTT
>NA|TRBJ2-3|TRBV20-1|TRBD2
CSAGLVMTTDTQYF
TGCAGTGCTGGACTAGTTATGACCACAGATACGCAGTATTTT
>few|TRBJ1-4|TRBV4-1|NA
CASSQDRAPPEKLFF
TGCGCCAGCAGCCAAGACAGGGCCCCACCTGAAAAACTGTTTTTT